The 21 T cell receptor beta chains listed next were all sequenced from one sample in a study of shared T cell receptors in the human thymus. Produced via immunoSEQ multiplex PCR; TCRdb's table is partial and in-frame only. The sample carries hundreds of thousands of clones, roughly 90% recorded once. These data were also reused for a study on human thymus T cells.

The material sequenced was thymocytes. The receptors come from a boy in the first two years of life with a congenital heart defect.

The gene calls are TRBV23-1 and TRBJ2-1; 8 nucleotides line up with TRBD2. TRBV23-1 is given ORF status, its function remaining uncertain. With V trimmed by 4 bases and J by 6 bases, 17 bases remained unmatched. The CDR3 sequence is 18 residues long. The CDR3 sequence: CASSPLRGAGDRSNEQFF. CDR3 nucleotide sequence: TGCGCCAGCAGTCCCCTGAGGGGAGCGGGAGATAGAAGCAATGAGCAGTTCTTC.

The CDR3, as DNA: TGTGCCAGCAGTTTTTCAACTGCTCGTGAAAAACTGTTTTTT. This gives the protein CASSFSTAREKLFF. The J gene is TRBJ1-4, the V gene TRBV28; D unresolved. V was trimmed by 3 bases and J by 7 bases, leaving 12 bases between them. The CDR3 has 14 residues. Germline CDR1 MDHEN, CDR2 SYDVKM.

J is TRBJ2-1 and V is TRBV5-1; 12 bases agree with TRBD2. The CDR3 is 15 amino acids. Germline CDR1 and CDR2: SGHRS and YFSETQ. The V and J ends lost 4 bases and 16 bases, in that order; junction bases with no gene match: 15. Here the CDR3 reads CASSPAGLAGTTGFF. The CDR3 DNA follows: TGCGCCAGCAGCCCGGCCGGACTAGCGGGGACAACGGGCTTCTTC.

The gene calls are TRBV6-6 and TRBJ2-1; 7 bases agree with TRBD1. J gave up 4 bases and V 6 bases, and 9 bases lay outside the gene matches. The CDR3 loop spans 15 amino acids. Per germline, CDR1 MNHNY and CDR2 SVGAGI (reference sequence). CDR3 bases: TGTGCCAGCAGCAACGACAGGGCGGATTACAATGAGCAGTTCTTC. This gives the protein CASSNDRADYNEQFF.

The chain uses TRBV10-3 and TRBJ2-7; TRBD2 aligns across 10 bases. Germline CDR1 ENHRY, CDR2 SYGVKD. This CDR3 has 15 residues. The junction had 8 bases not matched to a gene; V was cut back by 6 bases and J by 3 bases. CDR3 nucleotides: TGTGCCATCAGCCCGATCCTAGCGGGGGTCTACGAGCAGTACTTC. This encodes CAISPILAGVYEQYF.

The chain is built from TRBV30 and TRBJ2-5; no firm D call. CDR3 length: 11 residues. Per the germline V gene, CDR1 is GTSNPN and CDR2 is SVGIG (reference sequence). Trimming pared 2 bases from V and 4 bases from J, leaving 5 bases between. The CDR3, as DNA: TGTGCCTGGAGTTGTCGAGAGACCCAGTACTTC. Its protein is CAWSCRETQYF.

There are a few counts of this clone. This chain links TRBV19 with TRBJ2-2, with 9 bases matching TRBD1. V shed 5 bases, J shed 4 bases, and the junction held 5 bases outside the gene matches. Germline V gene sequence: CDR1 LNHDA, CDR2 SQIVND (reference sequence). The CDR3 has 15 residues. CDR3 in DNA: TGTGCCAGTAGTGGGGGACAGGGTAGCACCGGGGAGCTGTTTTTT. It codes for CASSGGQGSTGELFF.

The CDR3: CASSQGNEETQYF. The DNA for the CDR3 is TGTGCCAGCAGCCAAGGTAATGAAGAGACCCAGTACTTC. The chain links TRBV14 to TRBJ2-5, with D uncertain. V was trimmed by 1 base and J by 3 bases, leaving 6 bases between them. This CDR3 region has 13 residues. Germline V gene sequence: CDR1 SGHDN, CDR2 FVKESK.

The V gene is TRBV6-5, the J gene TRBJ1-1, with a tentative D call TRBD1 (5 bases). The ends were cut back, 2 bases at V and 4 bases at J, with 14 bases in the middle. CDR1 and CDR2 (germline): MNHEY, SVGAGI. The CDR3 runs 15 residues. The CDR3 coding sequence is TGTGCCAGCAGTTACCCAACGGGGAGGGGCACTGAAGCTTTCTTT. Translation gives CASSYPTGRGTEAFF.

The genes are TRBV28 and TRBJ2-5; 12 bases fit TRBD2. CDR1 is MDHEN and CDR2 is SYDVKM in the germline V gene. The CDR3 covers 18 residues. With V trimmed by 4 bases and J by 2 bases, 11 bases remained unmatched. The CDR3 region is CASSWGWRTSGNQETQYF. CDR3 DNA sequence: TGTGCCAGCAGTTGGGGGTGGCGGACTAGCGGGAATCAAGAGACCCAGTACTTC.

For the CDR3, the DNA is TGTGCCAGCAGTTTATGGGCCTCTCACAGTATCAATGAGCAGTTCTTC. Translated, it gives CASSLWASHSINEQFF. This chain links TRBV28 with TRBJ2-1; D is unclear. V was shortened by 0 bases and J by 6 bases, with 15 bases between the two germline ends. Germline assignment: CDR1 MDHEN and CDR2 SYDVKM. CDR3 size: 16 residues.

The V and J genes are TRBV10-3 and TRBJ2-5, with TRBD2 matching over 9 bases. The CDR3 covers 16 residues. Per the germline V gene, CDR1 is ENHRY and CDR2 is SYGVKD. Losses at the gene ends were 3 bases for V and 1 base for J; bases not matched to a gene: 6. CDR3 DNA sequence: TGTGCCATCAGTGATGCTAGCGGGGCCTTCCAAGAGACCCAGTACTTC. Translating it yields CAISDASGAFQETQYF.

This clone was seen a single time. V gene TRBV7-6 combines with J gene TRBJ2-3, with D possibly TRBD2 on 6 matching bases. Germline V CDR1 and CDR2: SGHVS, FNYEAQ. The ends were cut back, 7 bases at V and 5 bases at J, with 19 bases in the middle. The CDR3 is made up of 15 amino acids. DNA for the CDR3: TGTGCCAGCACTCTTAGACATGGGGGGAAAGATACGCAGTATTTT. Protein sequence: CASTLRHGGKDTQYF. The full variable domain, in which reference TRBV7-6 and TRBJ2-3 provide the parts outside the CDR3, is GAGVSQSPRYKVTKRGQDVALRCDPISGHVSLYWYRQALGQGPEFLTYFNYEAQQDKSGLPNDRFSAERPEGSISTLTIQRTEQRDSAMYRCASTLRHGGKDTQYFGPGTRLTVL.

This clone has a single count. The chain employs TRBV27 and TRBJ2-7; weak D call: TRBD2 (6 bases). The CDR3 contains 16 residues. Germline CDR1 is MNHEY and CDR2 is SMNVEV (reference sequence). The germline V and J ends were trimmed by 6 bases and 8 bases, with 26 bases remaining between them. The CDR3 region is CASSPPPTSWPVKQYF. The CDR3 nucleotides are TGTGCCAGCAGCCCTCCTCCGACTAGTTGGCCGGTAAAGCAGTACTTC.

V gene TRBV9 combines with J gene TRBJ2-3, with 7 bases that match TRBD2. This CDR3 region has 15 residues. Germline loops: CDR1 SGDLS, CDR2 YYNGEE. The V and J ends lost 3 bases and 6 bases, in that order; junction bases with no gene match: 10. The CDR3 protein is CASSDRAGSSDTQYF. Written as DNA, the CDR3 is TGTGCCAGCAGCGATCGAGCGGGATCCTCGGATACGCAGTATTTT.

The chain joins TRBV6-4 to TRBJ2-1; D is uncertain. The CDR3 loop spans 13 amino acids. The germline V gene has CDR1 MRHNA and CDR2 SNTAGT. The V end was cut by 0 bases, the J end by 9 bases, with 9 bases between. CDR3 amino acids: CASSDSAGGEQFF. The CDR3 DNA follows: TGTGCCAGCAGTGACTCCGCCGGCGGTGAGCAGTTCTTC.

The CDR3 bases are TGTGCCAGCAGCTTAAGGACAGGGGGCGGGAATCAGCCCCAGCATTTT. Amino acid sequence: CASSLRTGGGNQPQHF. This chain connects TRBV7-8 to TRBJ1-5; 11 nucleotides agree with TRBD1. The length of the CDR3 is 16 residues. The junction had 4 bases not matched to a gene; V was cut back by 2 bases and J by 4 bases. The germline CDR1 and CDR2 sequences are SGHVS and FQNEAQ.

The chain links TRBV19 to TRBJ2-5, with 7 bases aligning to TRBD2. The length of the CDR3 is 13 residues. V lost 11 bases, J lost 5 bases, and 11 bases stayed unmatched. Germline V lookup: CDR1 LNHDA, CDR2 SQIVND (reference sequence). The CDR3 nucleotides read TGTGCCCTGGGAGGGGAGATCTCCGAGACCCAGTACTTC. Its translation is CALGGEISETQYF.

The chain links TRBV2 to TRBJ1-1, with D possibly being TRBD1 (5 bases). The CDR3 runs to 12 residues. With 6 bases removed from V and 7 bases from J, the gap between germline ends came to 12 bases. Germline V gene data show CDR1 as SNHLY and CDR2 as FYNNEI. CDR3 protein: CASRGREGEAFF. CDR3 in DNA: TGTGCCAGCAGGGGCAGGGAAGGTGAAGCTTTCTTT. Full variable domain (remainder filled in from reference TRBV2 and TRBJ1-1): EPEVTQTPSHQVTQMGQEVILRCVPISNHLYFYWYRQILGQKVEFLVSFYNNEISEKSEIFDDQFSVERPDGSNFTLKIRSTKLEDSAMYFCASRGREGEAFFGQGTRLTVV.

This chain joins TRBV19 and TRBJ2-7; possibly TRBD2 for D (5 bases). The CDR3 loop spans 16 amino acids. Germline loops: CDR1 LNHDA, CDR2 SQIVND (reference sequence). Trimming took off 4 bases at V and 2 bases at J, with 18 bases between the two ends. CDR3 in amino acids: CASSTRLQRKTYEQYF. DNA for the CDR3: TGTGCCAGTAGTACTCGACTCCAGCGGAAAACCTACGAGCAGTACTTC.

The chain recombines TRBV14 with TRBJ2-7, with 11 bases matching TRBD2. The junction had 12 bases not matched to a gene; V was cut back by 4 bases and J by 1 base. CDR1 is SGHDN, CDR2 FVKESK, per germline. This CDR3 region has 18 residues. In DNA form, the CDR3 reads TGTGCCAGCAGCCGGGGGAGGACTAGCGGGCTCCGGTCCTACGAGCAGTACTTC. It encodes CASSRGRTSGLRSYEQYF.